This T cell receptor beta chain was documented in a study of Tregs in tolerant kidney transplant recipients. Study-wide findings and caveats: The small number of patients limits these findings pending further validation. No direct test of biological reproducibility was done here.

Unstimulated Tregs (CD4+CD25+CD127-) and CD4+CD25- non-Tregs were sorted from PBMCs. TCRdb's copy holds only in-frame clones and misses some; the assay was immunoSEQ multiplex PCR. The sample holds 92,000 or so clones; over 85% are singletons and the top ten take roughly 4.7%. The V gene's germline CDR1 is MDHEN and CDR2 SYDVKM. CDR3 length: 13 residues. Deletions cut 5 bases from V and 2 bases from J, with 7 bases between. By proportion, this clone is medium-sized. What it binds is not known. The sequence was collected from a human donor in good health. The sequenced material came from CD8+ T cells from blood. The chain recombines TRBV28 with TRBJ1-3, with a weak D call TRBD1 (6 bases). The CDR3 protein is CASSRTAGNTIYF. The CDR3 DNA reads TGTGCCAGCAGTCGGACAGCTGGAAACACCATATATTTT.